This T cell receptor beta chain was recorded in a study of shared clonotypes between healthy human individuals. Produced via immunoSEQ multiplex PCR; TCRdb's table is partial and in-frame only. The sample consists of about 510,000 clones, about 79% of them appearing once. Germline-derived CDR1 and CDR2 are MDHEN and SYDVKM. The CDR3 has 13 amino acids. V gave up 7 bases and J gave up 7 bases, with 14 bases separating them. The specimen sequenced was PBMCs. This chain connects TRBV28 to TRBJ1-3, with D uncertain. The source of this sequence is a woman between 35 and 50 years old in good health. Some clones in this sample may be carry-over from other donors' samples. The CDR3 loop reads CASKDLGLNTIYF. DNA for the CDR3: TGTGCCAGCAAGGATTTAGGCCTTAACACCATATATTTT.